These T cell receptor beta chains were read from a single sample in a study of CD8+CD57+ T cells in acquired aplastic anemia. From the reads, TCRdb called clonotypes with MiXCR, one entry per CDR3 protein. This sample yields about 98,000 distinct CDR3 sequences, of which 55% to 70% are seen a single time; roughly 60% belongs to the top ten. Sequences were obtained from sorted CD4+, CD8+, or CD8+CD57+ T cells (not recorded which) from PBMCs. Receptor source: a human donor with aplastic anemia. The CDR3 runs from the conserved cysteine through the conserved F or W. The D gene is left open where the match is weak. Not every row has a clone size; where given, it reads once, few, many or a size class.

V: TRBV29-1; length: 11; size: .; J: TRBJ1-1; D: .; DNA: TGCAGCGTCGTCGGGGGGGCTAGAGCTTTCTTT; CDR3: CSVVGGARAFF
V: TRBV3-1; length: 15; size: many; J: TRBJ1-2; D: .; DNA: TGTGCCAGCAGCCAAGACGCCCTCCCGGACTATGGCTACACCTTC; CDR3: CASSQDALPDYGYTF
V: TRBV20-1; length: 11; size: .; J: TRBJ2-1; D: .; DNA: TGCAGTGCTAGAGATATCCCTGAGCAGTTCTTC; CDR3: CSARDIPEQFF
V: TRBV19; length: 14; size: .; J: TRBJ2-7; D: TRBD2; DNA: TGTGCCAGTGGAAAATTCGCGGGAGCCTACGAGCAGTACTTC; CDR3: CASGKFAGAYEQYF
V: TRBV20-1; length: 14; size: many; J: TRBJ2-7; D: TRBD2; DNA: TGCAGTGCTAGAGGGCTAGCGGGGAGTGAGGAGCAGTACTTC; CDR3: CSARGLAGSEEQYF
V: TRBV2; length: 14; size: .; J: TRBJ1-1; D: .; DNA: TGTGCCAGCAGTGAACAGGGGATTAGAACTGAAGCTTTCTTT; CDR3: CASSEQGIRTEAFF
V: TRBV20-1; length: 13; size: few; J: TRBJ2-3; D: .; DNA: TGCAGTGATAGGAGACCGAGCACAGATACGCAGTATTTT; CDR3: CSDRRPSTDTQYF
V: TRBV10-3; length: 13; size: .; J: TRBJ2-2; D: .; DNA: TGTGCCATCCCCTCCGCGGACACCGGGGAGCTGTTTTTT; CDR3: CAIPSADTGELFF
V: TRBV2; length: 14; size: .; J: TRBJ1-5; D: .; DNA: TGTGCCAGCAGACAGGGCCGCGAGGATCAGCCCCAGCATTTT; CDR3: CASRQGREDQPQHF
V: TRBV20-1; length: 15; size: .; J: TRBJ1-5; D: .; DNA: TGCAGTGCGTACGAAAGTCGAAAAAGCAATCAGCCCCAGCATTTT; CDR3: CSAYESRKSNQPQHF
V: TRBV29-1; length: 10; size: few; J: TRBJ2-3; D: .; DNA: TGCAGCGCCTACGTGGATACGCAGTATTTT; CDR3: CSAYVDTQYF
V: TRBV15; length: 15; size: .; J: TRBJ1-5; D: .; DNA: TGTGCCACCAGCAGAGACATCGCTAGCAATCAGCCCCAGCATTTT; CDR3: CATSRDIASNQPQHF
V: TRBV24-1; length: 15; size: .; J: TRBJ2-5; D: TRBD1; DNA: TGTGCCACCAGTGGCCAAGGGACAGACGGGGAGACCCAGTACTTC; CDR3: CATSGQGTDGETQYF
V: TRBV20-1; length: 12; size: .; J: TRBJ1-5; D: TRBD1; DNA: TGCAGTGCACGGACAGGTCTCCAGCCCCAGCATTTT; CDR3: CSARTGLQPQHF
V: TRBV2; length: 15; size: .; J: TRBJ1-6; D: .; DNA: TGTGCCAGCAGTTACTCGGCAGCCCTTAATTCACCCCTCCACTTT; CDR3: CASSYSAALNSPLHF
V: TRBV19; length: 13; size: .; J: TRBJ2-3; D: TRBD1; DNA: TGTGCCAGTAGAGGGACAGGGGAAGATACGCAGTATTTT; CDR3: CASRGTGEDTQYF